The next 19 T cell receptor beta chains were all read from a single sample in a study of blood T cells in healthy people across ages. A second PCR of about 7 to 12 cycles used a sample-barcoded 5' primer and a J-beta primer mix. TCRdb reprocessed the 5' RACE reads via MiXCR and lists one record per CDR3 protein. In the table there are fewer than 950,000 distinct CDR3 sequences, 35% to 40% of which are singletons. Specimen: blood. These receptors were taken from a man between 18 and 29 years old in good health.

This clonotype occurred a few times. The rearrangement uses TRBV7-2 and TRBJ2-1, with 9 bases identical to TRBD2. This CDR3 contains 16 residues. Germline CDR1 SGHTA, CDR2 FQGNSA. V shed 5 bases, J shed 6 bases, and the junction held 11 bases outside the gene matches. The CDR3 loop reads CASSPSGGGAGNEQFF. The CDR3 DNA reads TGTGCCAGCAGCCCCTCGGGCGGGGGGGCTGGCAATGAGCAGTTCTTC.

This clonotype was found a few times. This chain joins TRBV2 and TRBJ1-5; TRBD1 matches 8 bases. After removal of 4 bases from V and 3 bases from J, the junction contained 5 bases not matched to a gene. This CDR3 contains 15 residues. In germline, CDR1 is SNHLY, CDR2 FYNNEI. The CDR3 DNA follows: TGTGCCAGCAGTGTTAGGGGACAGGACAATCAGCCCCAGCATTTT. It codes for CASSVRGQDNQPQHF.

This clonotype appeared a single time. The chain links TRBV7-2 to TRBJ2-4; perhaps TRBD2 as D (5 bases). Germline V gene lookup returns CDR1 SGHTA and CDR2 FQGNSA. Trimming took 3 bases from V and 6 from J, leaving 12 bases between them. The CDR3 covers 14 residues. The CDR3 spells CASSFRTSGNIQYF. The DNA for the CDR3 is TGTGCCAGCAGCTTTCGGACTTCAGGAAACATTCAGTACTTC. Using reference TRBV7-2 and TRBJ2-4 for the parts outside the CDR3, the full variable domain is GAGVSQSPSNKVTEKGKDVELRCDPISGHTALYWYRQSLGQGLEFLIYFQGNSAPDKSGLPSDRFSAERTGGSVSTLTIQRTQQEDSAVYLCASSFRTSGNIQYFGAGTRLSVL.

V is TRBV6-1 and J is TRBJ1-2, with D possibly being TRBD1 (5 bases). V shed 7 bases and J shed 5 bases, with 17 bases lying between them. In germline, CDR1 is MNHNS, CDR2 SASEGT. This CDR3 contains 14 residues. This CDR3 is CASKSQGGHYGYTF. The CDR3, as DNA: TGTGCCAGCAAGAGCCAGGGAGGACATTATGGCTACACCTTC.

This clonotype was recorded a few times. The chain uses TRBV7-3 and TRBJ2-3, with D perhaps TRBD2 (5 bases). V was clipped by 6 bases and J by 0 bases, with 16 bases between them. CDR1 is SGHTA, CDR2 FQGTGA, per germline. The CDR3 totals 16 residues. CDR3 protein: CASSLGSGLSTDTQYF. CDR3 sequence (DNA): TGTGCCAGCAGTCTGGGGTCGGGGTTGAGCACAGATACGCAGTATTTT.

The chain carries TRBV5-1 and TRBJ2-5, with a weak D call TRBD2 (6 bases). The CDR3 sequence is 16 residues long. V was cut by 2 bases and J by 11 bases, with 25 bases left in between. CDR1 is SGHRS, CDR2 YFSETQ, per germline. For the CDR3, the DNA is TGCGCCAGCAGCTTAAATGGGCAAGGAGGGTACAATGAGCAGTACTTC. It yields the protein CASSLNGQGGYNEQYF.

The V and J genes are TRBV7-9 and TRBJ2-5; 9 positions agree with TRBD1. The CDR3 sequence is 17 residues long. Germline values: CDR1 SEHNR, CDR2 FQNEAQ (reference sequence). Trimming at V came to 1 base and at J to 2 bases, leaving 8 bases not matched to a gene. CDR3: CASSLGLADRGQETQYF. CDR3 DNA: TGTGCCAGCAGCTTAGGGTTAGCGGACAGGGGACAAGAGACCCAGTACTTC.

This clonotype appeared a few times. The chain carries TRBV5-1 and TRBJ2-2; D is ambiguous. The V end was cut by 3 bases, the J end by 1 base, with 13 bases between. Germline-derived CDR1 and CDR2 are SGHRS and YFSETQ. This CDR3 contains 16 residues. In DNA form, the CDR3 reads TGCGCCAGCAGCTCCTTGGACGTACAGAACACCGGGGAGCTGTTTTTT. This translates into CASSSLDVQNTGELFF.

The table lists this clonotype with a few counts. The chain links TRBV4-1 to TRBJ2-7; 8 bases are shared with TRBD1. CDR1 and CDR2 from the germline V gene are MGHRA and YSYEKL. The CDR3 runs to 14 residues. V dropped 6 bases and J dropped 5; count of bases not matched to a gene: 9. Here the CDR3 reads CASSPGTGFHEQYF. The CDR3 DNA reads as TGCGCCAGCAGTCCCGGGACAGGATTCCACGAGCAGTACTTC.

This clonotype was detected a few times. V gene TRBV11-2 combines with J gene TRBJ2-2; TRBD2 might be the D (6 bases). Germline CDR1 and CDR2: SGHAT and FQNNGV. The CDR3 has 13 amino acids. Trimming shortened V by 1 base and J by 11 bases, and 11 bases separated the two germline ends. The chain's CDR3 is CASSLVGGVELFF. For the CDR3, the DNA is TGTGCCAGCAGCTTAGTCGGAGGGGTAGAGCTGTTTTTT.

This clonotype was detected many times. The chain joins TRBV5-1 to TRBJ2-1; 7 bases match TRBD2. The length of the CDR3 is 16 residues. Germline CDR1 reads SGHRS; CDR2 reads YFSETQ. Trimming cost V 0 bases and J 0 bases; bases outside gene matches: 3. The CDR3 is CASSLATGGSYNEQFF. The CDR3 bases are TGCGCCAGCAGCTTGGCCACGGGGGGCTCCTACAATGAGCAGTTCTTC.

This clonotype was observed a handful of times. The chain couples TRBV20-1 to TRBJ2-3, with D possibly being TRBD1 (6 bases). The CDR3 runs to 14 residues. V dropped 4 bases and J dropped 5 bases, with 16 bases sitting between them. Germline CDR1 and CDR2: DFQATT and SNEGSKA (reference sequence). CDR3: CSATATGVKDTQYF. CDR3 coding DNA: TGCAGTGCTACGGCGACAGGCGTTAAAGATACGCAGTATTTT.

About this clonotype itself: This could be a read error, since a much larger clone is one nucleotide away. The rearrangement links TRBV7-6 to TRBJ2-6; TRBD1 matches 9 bases. The V gene's germline CDR1 is SGHVS and CDR2 FNYEAQ. The CDR3 extends over 17 amino acids. Here the CDR3 DNA reads TGTACCAGCAGCTTAACGACAGGGGGTACTGGGGCCAACGTCCTGACTTTC. Translation gives CTSSLTTGGTGANVLTF.

This sequence joins TRBV6-2 or TRBV6-3 and TRBJ2-7, with 8 bases that match TRBD2. Per germline, CDR1 MNHEY and CDR2 SVGEGT. The CDR3 is 13 amino acids. With 10 bases clipped from V and 2 bases from J, the junction kept 7 bases outside the gene matches. The CDR3 DNA is TGTGCCACCGGGGGGGTACAGACCTACGAGCAGTACTTC. This translates into CATGGVQTYEQYF.

V is TRBV2 and J is TRBJ1-4; D is possibly TRBD1 (5 bases). The CDR3 is made up of 14 amino acids. The germline gives CDR1 SNHLY, CDR2 FYNNEI. Trimming left V 6 bases short and J 7 bases short, with 15 bases between. CDR3 in amino acids: CASSAYGAREKLFF. The DNA for the CDR3 is TGTGCCAGCAGCGCCTACGGGGCGCGTGAAAAACTGTTTTTT.

This clonotype was counted between two and nine times. This CDR3 reads CASAPGHNSGANVLTF. CDR3 DNA sequence: TGCGCCAGCGCACCGGGACATAACTCTGGGGCCAACGTCCTGACTTTC. The V call is TRBV5-1, the J call TRBJ2-6, with D possibly matching TRBD1 (6 bases). V lost 7 bases and J 0 bases, leaving 14 bases between the germline ends. The germline gives CDR1 SGHRS, CDR2 YFSETQ. CDR3 size: 16 residues. The entire variable domain, with the rest obtained from reference TRBV5-1 and TRBJ2-6, is as follows: KAGVTQTPRYLIKTRGQQVTLSCSPISGHRSVSWYQQTPGQGLQFLFEYFSETQRNKGNFPGRFSGRQFSNSRSEMNVSTLELGDSALYLCASAPGHNSGANVLTFGAGSRLTVL.

This chain joins TRBV29-1 and TRBJ2-5, with D unclear. This CDR3 is built from 14 residues. Germline V gene data show CDR1 as SQVTM and CDR2 as ANQGSEA. V was shortened by 1 base and J by 2 bases, with 11 bases between the two germline ends. CDR3 nucleotides: TGCAGCGTTGAAGGCGAGCTTCAACAAGAGACCCAGTACTTC. It is translated as CSVEGELQQETQYF.

This clonotype was seen many times. The rearrangement joins TRBV12-3 or TRBV12-4 to TRBJ1-2; no clear D. V was cut by 8 bases and J by 1 base, with 17 bases left in between. The CDR3 length is 15 residues. The CDR3, as DNA: TGTGCCAGCTGGGCCGGCAGACTTTATAACTATGGCTACACCTTC. This encodes CASWAGRLYNYGYTF.

This clonotype was observed a few times. The genes are TRBV7-9 and TRBJ2-2, with D possibly matching TRBD1 (6 bases). Germline values: CDR1 SEHNR, CDR2 FQNEAQ (reference sequence). CDR3 size: 15 residues. Trimming left V 5 bases short and J 0 bases short, with 10 bases between. The CDR3 bases are TGTGCCAGCAGCACCGGGACAACGAACACCGGGGAGCTGTTTTTT. Amino acid sequence: CASSTGTTNTGELFF.